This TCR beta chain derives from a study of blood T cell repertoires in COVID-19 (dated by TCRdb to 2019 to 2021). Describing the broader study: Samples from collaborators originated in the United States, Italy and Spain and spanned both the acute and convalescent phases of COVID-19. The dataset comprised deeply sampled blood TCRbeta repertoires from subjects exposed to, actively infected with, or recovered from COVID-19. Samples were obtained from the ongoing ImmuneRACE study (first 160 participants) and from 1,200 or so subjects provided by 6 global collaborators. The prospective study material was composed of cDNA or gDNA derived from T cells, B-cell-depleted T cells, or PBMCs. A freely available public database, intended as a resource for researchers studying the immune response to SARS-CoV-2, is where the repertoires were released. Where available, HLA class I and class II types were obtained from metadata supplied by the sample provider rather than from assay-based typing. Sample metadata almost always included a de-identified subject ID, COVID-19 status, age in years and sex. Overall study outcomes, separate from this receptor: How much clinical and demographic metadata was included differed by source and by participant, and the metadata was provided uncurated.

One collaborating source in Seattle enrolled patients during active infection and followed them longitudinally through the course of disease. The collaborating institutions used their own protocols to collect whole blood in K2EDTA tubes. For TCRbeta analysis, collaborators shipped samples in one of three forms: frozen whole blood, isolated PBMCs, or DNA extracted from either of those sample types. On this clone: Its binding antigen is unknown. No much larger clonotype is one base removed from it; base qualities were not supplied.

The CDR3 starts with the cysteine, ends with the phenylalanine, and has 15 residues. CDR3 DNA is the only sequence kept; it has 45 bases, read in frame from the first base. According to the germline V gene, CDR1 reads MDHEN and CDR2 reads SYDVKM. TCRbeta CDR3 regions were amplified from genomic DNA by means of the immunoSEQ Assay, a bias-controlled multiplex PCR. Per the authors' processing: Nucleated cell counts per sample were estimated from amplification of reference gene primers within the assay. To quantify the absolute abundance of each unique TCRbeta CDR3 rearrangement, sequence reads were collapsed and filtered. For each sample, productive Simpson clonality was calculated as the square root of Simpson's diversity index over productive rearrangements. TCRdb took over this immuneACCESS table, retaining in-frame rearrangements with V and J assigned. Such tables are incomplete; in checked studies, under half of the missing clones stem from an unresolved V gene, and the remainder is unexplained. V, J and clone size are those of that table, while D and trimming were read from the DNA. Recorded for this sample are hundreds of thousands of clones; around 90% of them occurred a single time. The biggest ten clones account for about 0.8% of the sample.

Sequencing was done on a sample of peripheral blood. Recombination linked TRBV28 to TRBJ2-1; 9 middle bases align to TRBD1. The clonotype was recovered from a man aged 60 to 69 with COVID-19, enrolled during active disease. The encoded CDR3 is CLPPGPGQGLNEQFF. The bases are TGTCTACCCCCTGGGCCGGGACAGGGTCTCAATGAGCAGTTCTTC.